A single sample is the source of the 24 T cell receptor beta chains below, sequenced in a study of cytotoxic CD8 clonotypes in ibrutinib-treated CLL. Measured with immunoSEQ multiplex PCR; TCRdb has only the in-frame clones, and not every one. This table has some 300,000 clones, 70% to 80% appearing once. Sequences were derived from PBMCs, sampled before ibrutinib treatment. The receptors shown here come from a human donor with chronic lymphocytic leukemia.

The chain carries TRBV30 and TRBJ2-7; D is possibly TRBD2 (6 bases). The CDR3 consists of 14 residues. Germline CDR1 is GTSNPN and CDR2 is SVGIG (reference sequence). Between the trimmed V and J ends, which lost 0 bases and 2 bases, there was a span of 11 bases. CDR3 residues: CAWSVGLQTYEQYF. For the CDR3, the DNA is TGTGCCTGGAGTGTTGGACTACAAACCTACGAGCAGTACTTC.

The chain has TRBV28 and TRBJ2-7; 9 nucleotides line up with TRBD2. The CDR3 consists of 15 residues. V lost 3 bases and J lost 5; bases outside the gene matches: 8. Germline CDR1 is MDHEN and CDR2 is SYDVKM. Written as DNA, the CDR3 is TGTGCCAGCAGTTTGGCGGGGGGGGAGGGCCACGAGCAGTACTTC. Its translation: CASSLAGGEGHEQYF.

The chain uses TRBV27 and TRBJ1-1; D is ambiguous. The CDR3 is 13 residues long. Between the trimmed V and J ends, which lost 7 bases and 1 base, there was a span of 10 bases. Per germline, CDR1 MNHEY and CDR2 SMNVEV (reference sequence). The CDR3 reads CASTKAGNTEAFF. The CDR3 region has the DNA TGTGCCAGCACTAAAGCAGGGAACACTGAAGCTTTCTTT.

The gene calls are TRBV5-1 and TRBJ2-3, with 8 bases lining up with TRBD2. J gave up 4 bases and V 6 bases, and 10 bases lay outside the gene matches. The CDR3 loop spans 15 amino acids. Germline V gene lookup returns CDR1 SGHRS and CDR2 YFSETQ. Here the CDR3 DNA reads TGCGCCAGCACCGGGGGTAGCGGGAAACCAGATACGCAGTATTTT. As protein: CASTGGSGKPDTQYF.

This chain joins TRBV28 and TRBJ2-7, with 9 bases matching TRBD2. J was trimmed by 1 base and V by 5 bases; bases with no gene match: 9. The CDR3 loop spans 16 amino acids. Germline V gene data show CDR1 as MDHEN and CDR2 as SYDVKM. CDR3 in amino acids: CASSNPPGLASYEQYF. DNA for the CDR3: TGTGCCAGCAGTAATCCCCCGGGACTAGCATCCTACGAGCAGTACTTC.

This chain links TRBV14 with TRBJ1-4; tentative D call: TRBD1 (5 bases). Germline V gives CDR1 SGHDN, CDR2 FVKESK. V was cut by 0 bases and J by 7 bases, with 12 bases left in between. CDR3 size: 15 residues. CDR3 sequence reads: CASSQDYGAGEKLFF. CDR3 coding DNA: TGTGCCAGCAGCCAAGACTACGGGGCGGGTGAAAAACTGTTTTTT.

The chain couples TRBV19 to TRBJ1-2, with D possibly TRBD1 on 5 matching bases. Germline V CDR1 and CDR2: LNHDA, SQIVND (reference sequence). The germline V and J ends were trimmed by 5 bases and 4 bases, with 17 bases remaining between them. The length of the CDR3 is 15 residues. CDR3 sequence reads: CASSLGQLPSYGYTF. The CDR3 DNA follows: TGTGCCAGTAGTTTAGGACAATTGCCCAGCTATGGCTACACCTTC. The full variable domain, its missing parts supplied by reference TRBV19 and TRBJ1-2, is DGGITQSPKYLFRKEGQNVTLSCEQNLNHDAMYWYRQDPGQGLRLIYYSQIVNDFQKGDIAEGYSVSREKKESFPLTVTSAQKNPTAFYLCASSLGQLPSYGYTFGSGTRLTVV.

J is TRBJ2-5 and V is TRBV27, with D tentatively TRBD2 (5 bases). Trimming removed 3 bases from V and 7 bases from J, with 12 bases in between. CDR1 MNHEY and CDR2 SMNVEV come from the germline V gene (reference sequence). CDR3 size: 13 residues. The CDR3 DNA reads TGTGCCAGCAGTTTGGGCACGGCGGGGACCCAGTACTTC. Amino acid sequence: CASSLGTAGTQYF.

This chain joins TRBV4-2 and TRBJ2-7, with D maybe TRBD2 (6 bases). The CDR3 is 16 residues long. Germline V gene lookup returns CDR1 LGHNA and CDR2 YNFKEQ. V was pared by 0 bases and J by 6 bases, with 18 bases between. The DNA of the CDR3 is TGTGCCAGCAGCCAAGATAGCGGTTTAAAGATCGGCGAGCAGTACTTC. This codes for CASSQDSGLKIGEQYF.

The V call is TRBV5-1, the J call TRBJ2-2, with 11 bases that match TRBD2. V trimming: 3 bases; J trimming: 7 bases; junction bases outside the gene matches: 5. Germline CDR1 is SGHRS and CDR2 is YFSETQ. There are 15 residues in the CDR3. CDR3 DNA sequence: TGCGCCAGCAGCTCGACTAGCGGGACCCACGGGGAGCTGTTTTTT. Translation: CASSSTSGTHGELFF.

This chain uses TRBV10-3 with TRBJ2-1; no clear D gene. V was pared by 2 bases and J by 5 bases, with 4 bases between. CDR3 size: 12 residues. Germline CDR1 and CDR2: ENHRY and SYGVKD. CDR3 protein: CAISERDNEQFF. CDR3 DNA: TGTGCCATCAGTGAGCGGGACAATGAGCAGTTCTTC.

Note on this clone: This clone may be a read error of a much larger clone one base away. Other DNA sequences from this sample encode an identical CDR3 as well. The rearrangement joins TRBV27 to TRBJ2-3; 9 nucleotides match TRBD1. Germline-derived CDR1 and CDR2 are MNHEY and SMNVEV (reference sequence). Trimming removed 5 bases from V and 1 base from J; junction bases left unmatched: 4. This CDR3 comprises 15 residues. The CDR3 loop is CASSPRDRGTDTQYF. The CDR3 nucleotides are TGTGCCAGCAGTCCGCGGGACAGGGGCACAGATACGCAGTATTTT.

The chain couples TRBV7-9 to TRBJ2-2; D uncertain. The CDR3 runs to 12 residues. Germline loops: CDR1 SEHNR, CDR2 FQNEAQ (reference sequence). V was shortened by 6 bases and J by 7 bases, with 9 bases between the two germline ends. The CDR3 sequence: CASSLLVGELFF. CDR3 in DNA: TGTGCCAGCAGTTTATTGGTCGGGGAGCTGTTTTTT.

V gene TRBV7-6 combines with J gene TRBJ2-3, with 13 positions matching TRBD2. The germline V gene has CDR1 SGHVS and CDR2 FNYEAQ. Trimming cost V 0 bases and J 3 bases; bases outside gene matches: 9. The CDR3 totals 19 residues. The CDR3 loop reads CASSLADLGLAGDTDTQYF. In nucleotides, the CDR3 is TGTGCCAGCAGCTTAGCGGACTTAGGACTAGCGGGAGATACAGATACGCAGTATTTT.

A few counts support this clone. The DNA for the CDR3 is TGTGCCAGCTCACCGGTGGGGGGCGATGTCACAGATACGCAGTATTTT. Protein: CASSPVGGDVTDTQYF. V and J are TRBV18 and TRBJ2-3, with D perhaps being TRBD1 or TRBD2 (6 bases each). CDR3 length: 16 amino acids. Deletions cut 3 bases from V and 2 bases from J, with 15 bases between. Per the germline V gene, CDR1 is KGHSH and CDR2 is LQKENI.

This chain connects TRBV25-1 to TRBJ2-3, with 8 bases lining up with TRBD2. There are 15 residues in the CDR3. After removal of 4 bases from V and 2 bases from J, the junction contained 5 bases not matched to a gene. The germline V gene encodes CDR1 MGHDK and CDR2 SYGVNS. CDR3 protein: CASSGSGTNTDTQYF. CDR3 DNA sequence: TGTGCCAGCAGTGGTAGCGGGACTAACACAGATACGCAGTATTTT.

The chain recombines TRBV5-1 with TRBJ2-7; 7 bases map to TRBD2. CDR3 length equals 15 residues. The germline CDR1 and CDR2 sequences are SGHRS and YFSETQ. Losses at the gene ends were 4 bases for V and 0 bases for J; bases not matched to a gene: 7. The CDR3 DNA sequence: TGCGCCAGCAGCCCCCAAGCGGGGAGCTCCTACGAGCAGTACTTC. Translation gives CASSPQAGSSYEQYF.

The J gene is TRBJ2-7, the V gene TRBV28; D is perhaps TRBD1 or TRBD2 (5 bases each). CDR3 length: 18 residues. V lost 5 bases and J 0 bases, leaving 23 bases between the germline ends. CDR1 and CDR2 from the germline V gene are MDHEN and SYDVKM. The DNA of the CDR3 is TGTGCCAGCAGTCCTACCGGGACCGCCGCTACAAGCTCCTACGAGCAGTACTTC. Translating gives CASSPTGTAATSSYEQYF.

The chain employs TRBV5-1 and TRBJ2-7, with a weak D call TRBD2 (6 bases). V dropped 4 bases and J dropped 0 bases, with 17 bases sitting between them. Germline V gives CDR1 SGHRS, CDR2 YFSETQ. The CDR3 totals 16 residues. CDR3 residues: CASSGSLGSPSYEQYF. CDR3 coding DNA: TGCGCCAGCAGCGGGAGTCTCGGGAGCCCCTCCTACGAGCAGTACTTC.

The V and J genes are TRBV9 and TRBJ2-3; TRBD2 aligns across 8 bases. The CDR3 extends over 17 amino acids. The ends lost 0 bases at V and 1 base at J; junction bases unmatched: 7. Germline V gene sequence: CDR1 SGDLS, CDR2 YYNGEE. In nucleotides, the CDR3 is TGTGCCAGCAGCGTAGGGAGCGGGAGTCTTGGCACAGATACGCAGTATTTT. Its translation: CASSVGSGSLGTDTQYF.

V is TRBV4-1 and J is TRBJ1-1; D is perhaps TRBD1 (6 bases). Germline-derived CDR1 and CDR2 are MGHRA and YSYEKL. V was shortened by 1 base and J by 1 base, with 7 bases between the two germline ends. CDR3 size: 14 residues. In nucleotides, the CDR3 is TGCGCCAGCAGCCAAGGACAGGAGAACACTGAAGCTTTCTTT. It specifies CASSQGQENTEAFF.

The J gene is TRBJ1-3, the V gene TRBV25-1; 9 bases fit TRBD1. This CDR3 comprises 15 residues. The trim removed 5 bases at V and 2 bases at J, leaving 4 bases unmatched. Germline CDR1 MGHDK, CDR2 SYGVNS. CDR3 coding DNA: TGTGCCAGCAGTTCCTACAGGGGGCCTGGAAACACCATATATTTT. Its protein product is CASSSYRGPGNTIYF.

The V and J genes are TRBV5-1 and TRBJ2-1; maybe TRBD2 (5 bases). Trimming cost V 4 bases and J 4 bases, with 15 bases left between them. The CDR3 spans 15 residues. Germline V gene sequence: CDR1 SGHRS, CDR2 YFSETQ. The CDR3 loop is CASSVLVGEYNEQFF. The CDR3 coding sequence is TGCGCCAGCAGCGTGCTCGTTGGGGAGTACAATGAGCAGTTCTTC. Looking up the rest from reference TRBV5-1 and TRBJ2-1 gives the full variable domain: KAGVTQTPRYLIKTRGQQVTLSCSPISGHRSVSWYQQTPGQGLQFLFEYFSETQRNKGNFPGRFSGRQFSNSRSEMNVSTLELGDSALYLCASSVLVGEYNEQFFGPGTRLTVL.

The chain is built from TRBV9 and TRBJ1-2, with D possibly matching TRBD1 (5 bases). The CDR3 totals 13 residues. CDR1 is SGDLS and CDR2 is YYNGEE in the germline V gene. The V and J ends lost 4 bases and 5 bases respectively, with 12 bases between them. The CDR3 loop reads CASSPVDKYGYTF. The DNA of the CDR3 is TGTGCCAGCAGCCCAGTGGACAAGTATGGCTACACCTTC.